This is a list of T cell receptor beta chains from one sample in a study of T cell repertoires in cytomegalovirus infection. The antigens these receptors bind are not known. TCRdb recomputed calls from the reads with MiXCR, one row per CDR3 protein. The sample has some 560,000 distinct CDR3 sequences, over 35% seen once; the top ten hold 48%. This material consisted of cultured PBMCs, taken from culture after CMV antigen stimulation. The origin of the receptors is a human donor in good health (CMV status not recorded). Some clones in this sample may be carry-over from other donors' samples. Both conserved end residues are part of each CDR3. The order of the fields is CDR3 DNA, CDR3 protein, J gene, clone size, CDR3 length, V gene, D gene. D genes are given only for firm matches. Clone size, where shown, is once, few, many, or a class for clones that have expanded.

CDR3 DNA: TGTGCCAGCATCTTTCGACAGTATAATTCACCCCTCCACTTT
CDR3 protein: CASIFRQYNSPLHF
J gene: TRBJ1-6
clone size: NA
CDR3 length: 14
V gene: TRBV6-6
D gene: NA

CDR3 DNA: TGTGCCAGCAGCTTTTCCGCGGGGGCTGAGGGTGAGCAGTTCTTC
CDR3 protein: CASSFSAGAEGEQFF
J gene: TRBJ2-1
clone size: NA
CDR3 length: 15
V gene: TRBV7-2
D gene: NA

CDR3 DNA: TGTGCCTCCAAACTCCGGGACTTGACCTCCTACGAGCAGTACTTC
CDR3 protein: CASKLRDLTSYEQYF
J gene: TRBJ2-7
clone size: NA
CDR3 length: 15
V gene: TRBV19
D gene: NA

CDR3 DNA: TGCAGTGCAACTCGGGGAGGCAATGAGCAGTTCTTC
CDR3 protein: CSATRGGNEQFF
J gene: TRBJ2-1
clone size: NA
CDR3 length: 12
V gene: TRBV20-1
D gene: NA

CDR3 DNA: TGTGCCAGCCACCCAGCCCCTCAAGAGACCCAGTACTTC
CDR3 protein: CASHPAPQETQYF
J gene: TRBJ2-5
clone size: NA
CDR3 length: 13
V gene: TRBV11-1
D gene: NA

CDR3 DNA: TGTGCCAGTACCGTTGGTCGTAACCTGAACACCGGGGAGCTGTTTTTT
CDR3 protein: CASTVGRNLNTGELFF
J gene: TRBJ2-2
clone size: NA
CDR3 length: 16
V gene: TRBV19
D gene: NA

CDR3 DNA: TGTGCTAGCTCCGCACCCACCACGGCCTACGAGCAGTACTTC
CDR3 protein: CASSAPTTAYEQYF
J gene: TRBJ2-7
clone size: once
CDR3 length: 14
V gene: TRBV12-5
D gene: NA

CDR3 DNA: TGTGCCAGCAGCGGGCGGGATGCCTACAATGAGCAGTTCTTC
CDR3 protein: CASSGRDAYNEQFF
J gene: TRBJ2-1
clone size: few
CDR3 length: 14
V gene: TRBV11-2
D gene: NA

CDR3 DNA: TGTGCCAGTAGTATAGCTGGGACAGACAATCAGCCCCAGCATTTT
CDR3 protein: CASSIAGTDNQPQHF
J gene: TRBJ1-5
clone size: NA
CDR3 length: 15
V gene: TRBV19
D gene: TRBD1

CDR3 DNA: TGTGCCAGCAGCGGACAGGGTACCATGAACACTGAAGCTTTCTTT
CDR3 protein: CASSGQGTMNTEAFF
J gene: TRBJ1-1
clone size: many
CDR3 length: 15
V gene: TRBV7-9
D gene: TRBD1

CDR3 DNA: TGTGCCAGCAGCTTAGTGCCTCCTACCTCCTATAATTCACCCCTCCACTTT
CDR3 protein: CASSLVPPTSYNSPLHF
J gene: TRBJ1-6
clone size: few
CDR3 length: 17
V gene: TRBV7-2
D gene: NA

CDR3 DNA: TGTGCCAGCAGCCCGCTAAGCGGGAAGAACACCGGGGAGCTGTTTTTT
CDR3 protein: CASSPLSGKNTGELFF
J gene: TRBJ2-2
clone size: NA
CDR3 length: 16
V gene: TRBV7-6
D gene: TRBD2

CDR3 DNA: TGCAGTGCTAGGGAGGGGACGGTACGCGAGCAGTACTTC
CDR3 protein: CSAREGTVREQYF
J gene: TRBJ2-7
clone size: NA
CDR3 length: 13
V gene: TRBV20-1
D gene: NA

CDR3 DNA: TGCGCCAGCAGCCAAGTCGCGGGAGTTATCTACAATGAGCAGTTCTTC
CDR3 protein: CASSQVAGVIYNEQFF
J gene: TRBJ2-1
clone size: NA
CDR3 length: 16
V gene: TRBV4-1
D gene: TRBD2

CDR3 DNA: TGTGCTAGTGGTTCCCTGACAGGTCCCAATGAGCAGTTCTTC
CDR3 protein: CASGSLTGPNEQFF
J gene: TRBJ2-1
clone size: NA
CDR3 length: 14
V gene: TRBV12-5
D gene: NA

CDR3 DNA: TGTGCCAGCAGCTCTGAGGGGGCATCCTACGAGCAGTACTTC
CDR3 protein: CASSSEGASYEQYF
J gene: TRBJ2-7
clone size: few
CDR3 length: 14
V gene: TRBV11-2
D gene: TRBD1

CDR3 DNA: TGTGCCAGCAGCTTAGTTCGTATCACTGAAGCTTTCTTT
CDR3 protein: CASSLVRITEAFF
J gene: TRBJ1-1
clone size: few
CDR3 length: 13
V gene: TRBV7-8
D gene: NA

CDR3 DNA: TGTGCCAGCACCCAAACTACCGGGACAGGATCTGGGGCCAACGTCCTGACTTTC
CDR3 protein: CASTQTTGTGSGANVLTF
J gene: TRBJ2-6
clone size: NA
CDR3 length: 18
V gene: TRBV3-1
D gene: TRBD1

CDR3 DNA: TGCAGTGCTAGAGCCAACTACGAGCAGTACTTC
CDR3 protein: CSARANYEQYF
J gene: TRBJ2-7
clone size: NA
CDR3 length: 11
V gene: TRBV20-1
D gene: NA

CDR3 DNA: TGTGCCAGCGGGGGCGGCCTCTCCTACGAGCAGTACTTC
CDR3 protein: CASGGGLSYEQYF
J gene: TRBJ2-7
clone size: NA
CDR3 length: 13
V gene: TRBV25-1
D gene: NA

CDR3 DNA: TGTGCCAGCAGCGGAGGACAGGGTCGTAATGGTGGCTACACCTTC
CDR3 protein: CASSGGQGRNGGYTF
J gene: TRBJ1-2
clone size: few
CDR3 length: 15
V gene: TRBV7-9
D gene: TRBD1

CDR3 DNA: TGTGCCAGCAGTCTTACTCAGAACGGGGGCGAGCAGTACTTC
CDR3 protein: CASSLTQNGGEQYF
J gene: TRBJ2-7
clone size: NA
CDR3 length: 14
V gene: TRBV6-1
D gene: NA

CDR3 DNA: TGTGCCAGCAGTGAAGGGGTCACAGCAGGTCAGCCCCAGCATTTT
CDR3 protein: CASSEGVTAGQPQHF
J gene: TRBJ1-5
clone size: few
CDR3 length: 15
V gene: TRBV2
D gene: NA

CDR3 DNA: TGTGCCAGCAGCCAAAAGATGGATACGCAGTATTTT
CDR3 protein: CASSQKMDTQYF
J gene: TRBJ2-3
clone size: NA
CDR3 length: 12
V gene: TRBV5-4
D gene: NA

CDR3 DNA: TGTGCCAGCAGTTTATCACACCCTGGGGGTGGCTACACCTTC
CDR3 protein: CASSLSHPGGGYTF
J gene: TRBJ1-2
clone size: NA
CDR3 length: 14
V gene: TRBV28
D gene: NA

CDR3 DNA: TGTGCCAGCAGCCCCCCCGGCGGGGGCTCCTACGAGCAGTACTTC
CDR3 protein: CASSPPGGGSYEQYF
J gene: TRBJ2-7
clone size: few
CDR3 length: 15
V gene: TRBV5-5
D gene: TRBD2

CDR3 DNA: TGCAGTGCGAGACAGGGGTCTGGGGAGACCCAGTACTTC
CDR3 protein: CSARQGSGETQYF
J gene: TRBJ2-5
clone size: NA
CDR3 length: 13
V gene: TRBV20-1
D gene: TRBD1

CDR3 DNA: TGCGCCAGCAGCGCGGACTCAGACTCGCAGTATTTT
CDR3 protein: CASSADSDSQYF
J gene: TRBJ2-3
clone size: NA
CDR3 length: 12
V gene: TRBV5-1
D gene: NA

CDR3 DNA: TGTGCCAGCAGCTTAAGTCCAGCGGGGCCATACGAGCAGTACTTC
CDR3 protein: CASSLSPAGPYEQYF
J gene: TRBJ2-7
clone size: few
CDR3 length: 15
V gene: TRBV7-2
D gene: TRBD2

CDR3 DNA: TGTGCCATCAGTGGGGACCATACCTACAATGAGCAGTTCTTC
CDR3 protein: CAISGDHTYNEQFF
J gene: TRBJ2-1
clone size: NA
CDR3 length: 14
V gene: TRBV10-3
D gene: NA

CDR3 DNA: TGTGCCAGCAGCCTCTTCAACGGGGGGGCCGAGGAGACCCAGTACTTC
CDR3 protein: CASSLFNGGAEETQYF
J gene: TRBJ2-5
clone size: NA
CDR3 length: 16
V gene: TRBV4-2
D gene: TRBD2

CDR3 DNA: TGTGCCAGTAGGGCTGGAGACGGCTCCTACGAGCAGTACTTC
CDR3 protein: CASRAGDGSYEQYF
J gene: TRBJ2-7
clone size: few
CDR3 length: 14
V gene: TRBV19
D gene: NA

CDR3 DNA: TGTGCCAGTCGGACAGGGGAAAGAGTCGAGCAGTACTTC
CDR3 protein: CASRTGERVEQYF
J gene: TRBJ2-7
clone size: NA
CDR3 length: 13
V gene: TRBV12-3/TRBV12-4
D gene: TRBD1

CDR3 DNA: TGTGCCAGCAACGGATTTACAGATACGCAGTATTTT
CDR3 protein: CASNGFTDTQYF
J gene: TRBJ2-3
clone size: NA
CDR3 length: 12
V gene: TRBV6-1
D gene: NA

CDR3 DNA: TGTGCCAGCTCGGAGGACAGTGCTAATGAAAAACTGTTTTTT
CDR3 protein: CASSEDSANEKLFF
J gene: TRBJ1-4
clone size: NA
CDR3 length: 14
V gene: TRBV18
D gene: NA

CDR3 DNA: TGTGCCAGCAGTGTGTCCAGCCTCTATGGCTACACCTTC
CDR3 protein: CASSVSSLYGYTF
J gene: TRBJ1-2
clone size: few
CDR3 length: 13
V gene: TRBV25-1
D gene: NA

CDR3 DNA: TGTGCCAGCAGCTTATCGGGGTTCTACAATGAGCAGTTCTTC
CDR3 protein: CASSLSGFYNEQFF
J gene: TRBJ2-1
clone size: few
CDR3 length: 14
V gene: TRBV11-2
D gene: NA

CDR3 DNA: TGTGCCTCAAGGACAGGGTCTGGTGAGCAGTACTTC
CDR3 protein: CASRTGSGEQYF
J gene: TRBJ2-7
clone size: NA
CDR3 length: 12
V gene: TRBV7-6
D gene: TRBD1

CDR3 DNA: TGTGCCAGCAGTTACAGGGGTAACACTGAAGCTTTCTTT
CDR3 protein: CASSYRGNTEAFF
J gene: TRBJ1-1
clone size: NA
CDR3 length: 13
V gene: TRBV27
D gene: TRBD1

CDR3 DNA: TGTGCCAGCCAGGTCGGAGGTATGAACACTGAAGCTTTCTTT
CDR3 protein: CASQVGGMNTEAFF
J gene: TRBJ1-1
clone size: NA
CDR3 length: 14
V gene: TRBV19
D gene: NA

CDR3 DNA: TGCAGTCTGGGGGGGAGGTTGGGCGAAAAACTGTTTTTT
CDR3 protein: CSLGGRLGEKLFF
J gene: TRBJ1-4
clone size: NA
CDR3 length: 13
V gene: TRBV20-1
D gene: NA

CDR3 DNA: TGTGCCAGCAGTGGGAAGACAGGGAACGGCTATGGCTACACCTTC
CDR3 protein: CASSGKTGNGYGYTF
J gene: TRBJ1-2
clone size: once
CDR3 length: 15
V gene: TRBV2
D gene: TRBD1

CDR3 DNA: TGTGCCAGCAGCCAAAACAGGGACCCCAATTCACCCCTCCACTTT
CDR3 protein: CASSQNRDPNSPLHF
J gene: TRBJ1-6
clone size: NA
CDR3 length: 15
V gene: TRBV7-8
D gene: NA

CDR3 DNA: TGTGCCAGCAGCTTCACGACCCCCTGGGGGGAGGATGAGCAGTTCTTC
CDR3 protein: CASSFTTPWGEDEQFF
J gene: TRBJ2-1
clone size: NA
CDR3 length: 16
V gene: TRBV2
D gene: NA

CDR3 DNA: TGTGCCACCAGTCCAGGACTTGACTCCACCTACGAGCAGTACTTC
CDR3 protein: CATSPGLDSTYEQYF
J gene: TRBJ2-7
clone size: NA
CDR3 length: 15
V gene: TRBV15
D gene: NA

CDR3 DNA: TGTGCCAGCAGTAAACACCAGCGACCCAGCTCCTACGAGCAGTACTTC
CDR3 protein: CASSKHQRPSSYEQYF
J gene: TRBJ2-7
clone size: few
CDR3 length: 16
V gene: TRBV4-2
D gene: NA

CDR3 DNA: TGTGCCAGCACCCGGAAGGGGGTCAGCAATCAGCCCCAGCATTTT
CDR3 protein: CASTRKGVSNQPQHF
J gene: TRBJ1-5
clone size: few
CDR3 length: 15
V gene: TRBV6-1
D gene: NA

CDR3 DNA: TGTGCCAGCAGCTCGGGTAGAGATACGCAGTATTTT
CDR3 protein: CASSSGRDTQYF
J gene: TRBJ2-3
clone size: NA
CDR3 length: 12
V gene: TRBV7-8
D gene: NA